Below are 24 T cell receptor beta chains sequenced from a single sample in a study of T cells in Graves' hyperthyroidism and ophthalmopathy. The TCR beta CDR3 regions underwent amplification using RNA transcripts as the source. HTBI primers were used for first-round RT-PCR of the TCR CDR3. MiXCR, run by TCRdb on the multiplex PCR reads, gives a single entry per CDR3 protein. The data contain approximately 640,000 distinct CDR3 sequences, 45% of them singletons. Sequenced input: peripheral blood or thyroid tissue (not recorded which). The source is an adult man with Graves' disease, either hyperthyroidism or ophthalmopathy (not recorded which).

The V and J genes are TRBV29-1 and TRBJ1-3, with 7 nucleotides matching TRBD1. The junction had 3 bases not matched to a gene; V was cut back by 8 bases and J by 2 bases. The CDR3 loop spans 12 amino acids. The V gene's germline CDR1 is SQVTM and CDR2 ANQGSEA. CDR3 bases: TGCAGCATCGACAGGGCTGGAAACACCATATATTTT. Translating gives CSIDRAGNTIYF.

The chain combines TRBV5-5 with TRBJ2-5; 7 nucleotides line up with TRBD2. The CDR3 length is 15 residues. CDR1 is SGHKS, CDR2 YYEKEE, per germline (reference sequence). With 4 bases clipped from V and 2 bases from J, the junction kept 8 bases outside the gene matches. In nucleotides, the CDR3 is TGTGCCAGCAGCCGGAAATTGGGACTACAAGAGACCCAGTACTTC. It codes for CASSRKLGLQETQYF.

The chain uses TRBV6-5 and TRBJ2-5; TRBD1 matches 8 bases. This CDR3 is 15 amino acids long. Trimming at V came to 2 bases and at J to 2 bases, leaving 4 bases not matched to a gene. From germline, CDR1 is MNHEY and CDR2 SVGAGI. The CDR3 DNA reads TGTGCCAGCAGTTACCGACAGGGGCGGCAAGAGACCCAGTACTTC. Its translation is CASSYRQGRQETQYF.

Concerning this clonotype: One end of the junction is discordant with germline, which a read error may explain. CDR3 sequence: CASRVRGGRKLFF. The DNA of the CDR3 is TGTGCCAGCAGGGTAAGGGGGGGAAGAAAACTGTTTTTT. The J gene is TRBJ1-4, the V gene TRBV5-1, with D possibly TRBD1 on 6 matching bases. The CDR3 is made up of 13 amino acids. Germline V lookup: CDR1 SGHRS, CDR2 YFSETQ.

This clonotype was counted a few times. The rearrangement links TRBV7-2 to TRBJ1-4; D unclear. Trimming cost V 5 bases and J 8 bases, with 15 bases left between them. CDR1 is SGHTA and CDR2 is FQGNSA in the germline V gene. CDR3 length: 14 amino acids. This chain's CDR3 is CASSPRSLGEKLFF. In nucleotides, the CDR3 is TGTGCCAGCAGCCCGAGGAGTTTAGGCGAAAAACTGTTTTTT.

This chain's CDR3 is CSGQGTIDGYTF. The CDR3 coding sequence is TGCAGCGGACAGGGTACAATTGATGGCTACACCTTC. J is TRBJ1-2 and V is TRBV20-1, with TRBD1 identical over 8 bases. This CDR3 contains 12 residues. Germline CDR1 and CDR2: DFQATT and SNEGSKA (reference sequence).

The chain has TRBV10-3 and TRBJ1-1, with a weak D call TRBD1 (5 bases). The germline gives CDR1 ENHRY, CDR2 SYGVKD. With 6 bases removed from V and 1 base from J, the gap between germline ends came to 21 bases. CDR3 length equals 17 residues. The CDR3 DNA reads TGTGCCATCAGCCCGCCGTCCGGGGGGATAGGGAACACTGAAGCTTTCTTT. Translated: CAISPPSGGIGNTEAFF.

The chain has TRBV10-3 and TRBJ2-2; 13 bases fit TRBD2. Germline V lookup: CDR1 ENHRY, CDR2 SYGVKD. V lost 6 bases to trimming and J lost 2 bases; unmatched junction nucleotides: 3. The CDR3 length is 16 residues. DNA of the CDR3: TGTGCCATCAGGGGGACTAGCGGGACTAACACCGGGGAGCTGTTTTTT. It translates to CAIRGTSGTNTGELFF.

This clonotype appeared many times. The chain carries TRBV24-1 and TRBJ1-2; D is uncertain. This CDR3 comprises 16 residues. Germline assignment: CDR1 KGHDR and CDR2 SFDVKD. Trimming shortened V by 3 bases and J by 8 bases, and 21 bases separated the two germline ends. The DNA for the CDR3 is TGTGCCACCAGTGATCCCCGTTTCCCGAAGACCCAAGGCTACACCTTC. Its protein product is CATSDPRFPKTQGYTF.

The chain carries TRBV12-3 or TRBV12-4 and TRBJ1-2, with a tentative D call TRBD1 (5 bases). Trimming stripped 3 bases from V and 6 bases from J, with 5 bases between. The CDR3 sequence is 11 residues long. As DNA, the CDR3 is TGTGCCAGCAGTTTGGGGCATGGCTACACCTTC. Translation gives CASSLGHGYTF.

This clonotype appeared a few times. This chain joins TRBV7-9 and TRBJ1-1; TRBD1 matches 7 bases. The V gene end was trimmed by 3 bases and the J gene end by 3 bases; junction bases not matched to a gene: 13. The CDR3 extends over 17 amino acids. From germline, CDR1 is SEHNR and CDR2 FQNEAQ (reference sequence). CDR3 in amino acids: CASSFDRELGWDTEAFF. Written as DNA, the CDR3 is TGTGCCAGCAGCTTCGACAGGGAACTGGGATGGGACACTGAAGCTTTCTTT. The entire variable domain, with the rest obtained from reference TRBV7-9 and TRBJ1-1, is as follows: DTGVSQNPRHKITKRGQNVTFRCDPISEHNRLYWYRQTLGQGPEFLTYFQNEAQLEKSRLLSDRFSAERPKGSFSTLEIQRTEQGDSAMYLCASSFDRELGWDTEAFFGQGTRLTVV.

Ten or more counts support this clonotype. The rearrangement uses TRBV24-1 and TRBJ1-2; no firm D call. V lost 1 base and J lost 6, with 8 bases in between. Germline V lookup: CDR1 KGHDR, CDR2 SFDVKD. This CDR3 contains 13 residues. The CDR3 nucleotides are TGTGCCACCAGTGATTTAAGGAGGGATGGCTACACCTTC. Translating it yields CATSDLRRDGYTF.

The rearrangement links TRBV7-9 to TRBJ2-6; D uncertain. Germline V gene data show CDR1 as SEHNR and CDR2 as FQNEAQ (reference sequence). The V gene lost 1 base and the J gene lost 5 bases, with 9 bases spanning the gap. CDR3 length: 15 residues. CDR3 nucleotide sequence: TGTGCCAGCAGCTTAGAACGAGCACGGGCCAACGTCCTGACTTTC. Its protein is CASSLERARANVLTF.

The V gene is TRBV27, the J gene TRBJ1-4; no definite D call. V gave up 3 bases and J gave up 6 bases, with 8 bases separating them. The CDR3 is 13 amino acids. In germline, CDR1 is MNHEY, CDR2 SMNVEV (reference sequence). CDR3 region: CASSFIRHEKLFF. CDR3 in DNA: TGTGCCAGCAGTTTTATCAGGCATGAAAAACTGTTTTTT.

This clonotype was seen a handful of times. V gene TRBV5-1 combines with J gene TRBJ2-7, with 9 bases that match TRBD1. Germline values: CDR1 SGHRS, CDR2 YFSETQ. V lost 2 bases to trimming and J lost 0 bases; unmatched junction nucleotides: 6. This CDR3 contains 16 residues. The CDR3 reads CASSFDRDRVSYEQYF. The CDR3 coding sequence is TGCGCCAGCAGCTTCGACCGGGACAGGGTCTCCTACGAGCAGTACTTC.

This clonotype was counted ten times or more. The chain is built from TRBV9 and TRBJ1-2; no clear D. This CDR3 contains 13 residues. The V end lost 2 bases, the J end lost 4 bases, and 9 bases lay between the germline ends. The germline V gene encodes CDR1 SGDLS and CDR2 YYNGEE. The chain's CDR3 is CASSVDDRYGYTF. The CDR3 DNA reads TGTGCCAGCAGCGTTGATGACCGCTATGGCTACACCTTC.

This chain uses TRBV6-1 with TRBJ1-3; 8 nucleotides agree with TRBD1. Germline V CDR1 and CDR2: MNHNS, SASEGT. This CDR3 has 16 amino acids. V trimming: 3 bases; J trimming: 2 bases; junction bases outside the gene matches: 6. CDR3 amino acids: CASSDWQGATGNTIYF. The CDR3 DNA is TGTGCCAGCAGTGATTGGCAGGGGGCGACTGGAAACACCATATATTTT.

The chain uses TRBV12-3 or TRBV12-4 and TRBJ1-4; the D is unclear. Trimming cost V 6 bases and J 7 bases, with 12 bases left between them. CDR3 length equals 13 residues. This CDR3 is CASSMIGSEKLFF. The CDR3 DNA reads TGTGCCAGCAGCATGATCGGAAGTGAAAAACTGTTTTTT.

The V call is TRBV28, the J call TRBJ1-4, with 7 bases matching TRBD1. Germline values: CDR1 MDHEN, CDR2 SYDVKM. With 4 bases clipped from V and 5 bases from J, the junction kept 4 bases outside the gene matches. The CDR3 has 14 amino acids. Here the CDR3 reads CASSWDSRNEKLFF. CDR3 in DNA: TGTGCCAGCAGTTGGGACAGTCGGAATGAAAAACTGTTTTTT.

Only a few counts were recorded for this clonotype. The rearrangement uses TRBV7-8 and TRBJ1-1, with 8 bases fitting TRBD1. Germline V lookup: CDR1 SGHVS, CDR2 FQNEAQ. This CDR3 is built from 14 residues. The junction had 6 bases not matched to a gene; V was cut back by 5 bases and J by 4 bases. CDR3 sequence reads: CASSTRTGFTEAFF. CDR3 sequence (DNA): TGTGCCAGCAGCACCCGGACAGGGTTCACTGAAGCTTTCTTT. Combining the CDR3 with reference TRBV7-8 and TRBJ1-1 gives the whole variable domain GAGVSQSPRYKVAKRGQDVALRCDPISGHVSLFWYQQALGQGPEFLTYFQNEAQLDKSGLPSDRFFAERPEGSVSTLKIQRTQQEDSAVYLCASSTRTGFTEAFFGQGTRLTVV.

Only a few counts were recorded for this clonotype. The J gene is TRBJ1-1, the V gene TRBV19; no firm D call. V was shortened by 4 bases and J by 1 base, with 13 bases between the two germline ends. Germline CDR1 and CDR2: LNHDA and SQIVND (reference sequence). The CDR3 is made up of 15 amino acids. The CDR3 protein is CASSRSAVRNTEAFF. The CDR3 DNA reads as TGTGCCAGTAGTAGATCGGCGGTCAGGAACACTGAAGCTTTCTTT.

The chain employs TRBV7-9 and TRBJ1-1; 7 bases align to TRBD1. Germline trimming cut 6 bases from V and 4 bases from J; bases unmatched to any gene: 8. The CDR3 has 14 amino acids. The germline CDR1 and CDR2 sequences are SEHNR and FQNEAQ (reference sequence). CDR3 DNA: TGTGCCAGCAGTGCGACAGGGTGGAGCACTGAAGCTTTCTTT. It codes for CASSATGWSTEAFF.

This clonotype has a count of ten or more. The chain joins TRBV29-1 to TRBJ2-7; D not certain. This CDR3 is built from 12 residues. V shed 4 bases and J shed 2 bases, with 9 bases lying between them. Germline CDR1 reads SQVTM; CDR2 reads ANQGSEA. The CDR3 reads CSVGRQTYEQYF. The CDR3 DNA sequence: TGCAGCGTTGGACGGCAAACCTACGAGCAGTACTTC.

The genes are TRBV7-8 and TRBJ2-7, with a tentative D call TRBD2 (5 bases). CDR3 length equals 16 residues. Trimming stripped 0 bases from V and 0 bases from J, with 12 bases between. Germline V gene lookup returns CDR1 SGHVS and CDR2 FQNEAQ. The CDR3: CASSLAGVRNSYEQYF. DNA for the CDR3: TGTGCCAGCAGCTTAGCCGGGGTCCGTAACTCCTACGAGCAGTACTTC.